Listed here are 21 T cell receptor beta chains from one sample, sequenced in a study of T cells after yellow fever vaccination. One entry per CDR3 protein results from TCRdb running MiXCR on the 5' RACE reads. This sample has 200,000 to 300,000 distinct CDR3 sequences, with 6.9% found just once. The sample consisted of CD4+ T cells sorted from PBMCs, taken 15 days after the yellow fever booster vaccination. Every receptor here comes from a young man who received the YFV17D yellow fever vaccine.

CDR3 DNA sequence: TGCAGCGTGAGGGGGATCGGGGGCATAGACCAAGAGACCCAGTACTTC. Translated, it gives CSVRGIGGIDQETQYF. The gene calls are TRBV29-1 and TRBJ2-5, with D perhaps assigned TRBD1 or TRBD2 (6 bases each). V dropped 6 bases and J dropped 0 bases, with 20 bases sitting between them. The germline V gene has CDR1 SQVTM and CDR2 ANQGSEA. CDR3 length: 16 amino acids.

V is TRBV5-1 and J is TRBJ2-2, with a possible D match to TRBD2 (5 bases). The CDR3 extends over 14 amino acids. The ends were cut back, 1 base at V and 5 bases at J, with 9 bases in the middle. Germline CDR1 is SGHRS and CDR2 is YFSETQ. CDR3 amino acids: CASSLSRVTGELFF. CDR3 nucleotides: TGCGCCAGCAGCTTGTCGCGGGTTACCGGGGAGCTGTTTTTT. Using reference TRBV5-1 and TRBJ2-2 for the parts outside the CDR3, the full variable domain is KAGVTQTPRYLIKTRGQQVTLSCSPISGHRSVSWYQQTPGQGLQFLFEYFSETQRNKGNFPGRFSGRQFSNSRSEMNVSTLELGDSALYLCASSLSRVTGELFFGEGSRLTVL.

The V and J genes are TRBV12-5 and TRBJ2-1, with 8 bases lining up with TRBD2. The germline V gene has CDR1 LGHNT and CDR2 FRNRAP. This CDR3 has 13 amino acids. V lost 10 bases and J lost 9; bases outside the gene matches: 11. In DNA, the CDR3 is TGTGCTACAAGCGGGAGTAGGAGTATTGAGCAGTTCTTC. Amino acids: CATSGSRSIEQFF.

The chain employs TRBV7-2 and TRBJ2-5; tentatively, D is TRBD1 (6 bases). Germline V gives CDR1 SGHTA, CDR2 FQGNSA. The CDR3 has 14 amino acids. Trimming took 6 bases from V and 5 from J, leaving 16 bases between them. CDR3 loop: CASSTTGYIETQYF. CDR3 coding DNA: TGTGCCAGCAGTACCACAGGGTACATCGAGACCCAGTACTTC.

As concerns this clonotype: Because it lacks the conserved phenylalanine or tryptophan at the end, this CDR3 is likely a read error. The CDR3 DNA sequence: TGCAGTGCTGGAGTCAGGGACACCGGGGAGCTGTTTTAT. It yields the protein CSAGVRDTGELFY. J is TRBJ2-2 and V is TRBV20-1; a weak D match, TRBD1 (5 bases). This CDR3 has 13 amino acids. Germline CDR1 is DFQATT and CDR2 is SNEGSKA (reference sequence). Trimming took off 5 bases at V and 3 bases at J, with 10 bases between the two ends.

This clonotype has just a few counts. The chain couples TRBV19 to TRBJ2-7; unclear D gene. Germline V gene data show CDR1 as LNHDA and CDR2 as SQIVND (reference sequence). Trimming left V 6 bases short and J 0 bases short, with 9 bases between. This CDR3 is 13 amino acids long. The CDR3 region is CASSTRRSYEQYF. The CDR3 DNA is TGTGCCAGTAGCACCCGACGCTCCTACGAGCAGTACTTC.

This clonotype showed up many times. V usage is TRBV7-2 and J usage is TRBJ2-3; no firm D call. CDR3 length: 15 residues. The germline gives CDR1 SGHTA, CDR2 FQGNSA. With 2 bases removed from V and 3 bases from J, the gap between germline ends came to 12 bases. This CDR3 reads CASSLSLARTDTQYF. The CDR3 DNA is TGTGCCAGCAGCTTAAGTCTTGCGAGAACAGATACGCAGTATTTT.

In its sample, this clonotype was seen a few times. V gene TRBV20-1 combines with J gene TRBJ2-3; 12 nucleotides line up with TRBD2. The CDR3 is 19 amino acids. Trimming removed 0 bases from V and 5 bases from J; junction bases left unmatched: 15. In germline, CDR1 is DFQATT, CDR2 SNEGSKA (reference sequence). This CDR3 reads CSARDLRSSGRARGDTQYF. In DNA, the CDR3 is TGCAGTGCTAGAGACTTACGGTCTAGCGGGAGGGCCCGGGGAGATACGCAGTATTTT.

The rearrangement uses TRBV12-3 or TRBV12-4 and TRBJ2-2; 11 nucleotides align to TRBD1. Germline trimming cut 8 bases from V and 6 bases from J; bases unmatched to any gene: 8. CDR3 length: 15 residues. CDR3 sequence reads: CASLGQGARPGELFF. The DNA for the CDR3 is TGTGCCAGCTTAGGACAGGGGGCGCGGCCCGGGGAGCTGTTTTTT.

This clonotype has a handful of counts. This sequence joins TRBV5-1 and TRBJ2-7; D is perhaps TRBD1 or TRBD2 (5 bases each). Looked up from germline, CDR1 is SGHRS and CDR2 is YFSETQ. Trimming pared 5 bases from V and 3 bases from J, leaving 12 bases between. The CDR3 sequence is 13 residues long. The CDR3 is CASRRDLNYEQYF. The CDR3 nucleotides read TGCGCCAGCAGACGGGACCTAAACTACGAGCAGTACTTC.

This rearrangement joins TRBV5-4 to TRBJ1-2; D perhaps matches TRBD1 (5 bases). Germline CDR1 reads SGHNT; CDR2 reads YYREEE (reference sequence). The CDR3 covers 12 residues. The V gene lost 4 bases and the J gene lost 6 bases, with 10 bases spanning the gap. CDR3 sequence: CASSPGPNGYTF. The CDR3 nucleotides read TGTGCCAGCAGCCCAGGGCCCAATGGCTACACCTTC.

This rearrangement joins TRBV20-1 to TRBJ2-2, with 7 bases identical to TRBD2. J was trimmed by 5 bases and V by 0 bases; bases with no gene match: 9. The CDR3 is 16 amino acids. Germline loops: CDR1 DFQATT, CDR2 SNEGSKA (reference sequence). The CDR3 sequence is CSARDKTGGWTGELFF. CDR3 nucleotides: TGCAGTGCTAGAGATAAGACGGGAGGATGGACCGGGGAGCTGTTTTTT.

The V and J genes are TRBV7-9 and TRBJ2-5; weak D call: TRBD2 (6 bases). The V end was cut by 3 bases, the J end by 4 bases, with 18 bases between. Per germline, CDR1 SEHNR and CDR2 FQNEAQ (reference sequence). CDR3 size: 16 residues. CDR3 amino acids: CASSLAGTPDSETQYF. Here the CDR3 DNA reads TGTGCCAGCAGCTTGGCCGGGACTCCAGATTCAGAGACCCAGTACTTC.

The chain uses TRBV28 and TRBJ2-7; D is possibly TRBD2 (6 bases). From germline, CDR1 is MDHEN and CDR2 SYDVKM. The CDR3 loop spans 14 amino acids. Trimming pared 7 bases from V and 5 bases from J, leaving 18 bases between. CDR3 loop: CASTSRRGSNEQYF. CDR3 nucleotide sequence: TGTGCCAGCACTTCCCGGCGGGGATCGAACGAGCAGTACTTC.

V is TRBV20-1 and J is TRBJ2-5; 8 positions agree with TRBD2. The CDR3 has 15 residues. Germline V CDR1 and CDR2: DFQATT, SNEGSKA (reference sequence). Germline trimming cut 0 bases from V and 1 base from J; bases unmatched to any gene: 4. DNA of the CDR3: TGCAGTGCTAGAGATAAGCGGGGGTTCCAAGAGACCCAGTACTTC. It translates to CSARDKRGFQETQYF.

This clonotype appeared a few times. The chain carries TRBV5-1 and TRBJ2-3, with 7 bases aligning to TRBD2. Germline CDR1 is SGHRS and CDR2 is YFSETQ. V lost 3 bases and J lost 4; bases outside the gene matches: 5. The CDR3 is 14 amino acids. CDR3 DNA sequence: TGCGCCAGCAGCTCAGAAGGGAGGGCAGATACGCAGTATTTT. It encodes CASSSEGRADTQYF.

V usage is TRBV12-3 or TRBV12-4 and J usage is TRBJ2-5; D is unresolved. V lost 7 bases to trimming and J lost 7 bases, with 13 bases between them. This CDR3 contains 12 residues. CDR3 loop: CASTLRAGTQYF. As DNA, the CDR3 is TGTGCCAGCACCCTGAGAGCCGGGACCCAGTACTTC.

In this sample, this clonotype turned up a few times. The rearrangement links TRBV27 to TRBJ1-6, with D tentatively TRBD1 (5 bases). There are 13 residues in the CDR3. Trimming took off 5 bases at V and 8 bases at J, with 10 bases between the two ends. Germline assignment: CDR1 MNHEY and CDR2 SMNVEV (reference sequence). This chain's CDR3 is CASSTVRDSPLHF. The CDR3 DNA reads as TGTGCCAGCAGTACTGTCAGGGATTCACCCCTCCACTTT.

V gene TRBV3-1 combines with J gene TRBJ2-1; 10 nucleotides agree with TRBD2. V was pared by 1 base and J by 8 bases, with 8 bases of the junction left unmatched. CDR3 size: 16 residues. Germline V gene lookup returns CDR1 LGHDT and CDR2 YNNKEL (reference sequence). In DNA, the CDR3 is TGTGCCAGCAGCCAAGGGTTGGGACTAGCGCTCCATGAGCAGTTCTTC. Its translation: CASSQGLGLALHEQFF.

The J gene is TRBJ2-3, the V gene TRBV7-2; D gene uncertain. Germline assignment: CDR1 SGHTA and CDR2 FQGNSA. V lost 3 bases, J lost 7 bases, and 14 bases lay in between. There are 14 residues in the CDR3. The CDR3 protein is CASSFDSGANTQYF. CDR3 DNA: TGTGCCAGCAGCTTTGATAGTGGAGCCAATACGCAGTATTTT.

Comment on this clonotype: Given a much more abundant clone one base away, this may be a read error. The CDR3 protein is CASSPTMGRTEAFF. The DNA for the CDR3 is TGCGCCAGCAGCCCCACGATGGGGAGGACTGAAGCTTTCTTT. The chain combines TRBV5-1 with TRBJ1-1; no firm D call. CDR1 is SGHRS, CDR2 YFSETQ, per germline. Trimming pared 4 bases from V and 5 bases from J, leaving 15 bases between. The CDR3 runs 14 residues.